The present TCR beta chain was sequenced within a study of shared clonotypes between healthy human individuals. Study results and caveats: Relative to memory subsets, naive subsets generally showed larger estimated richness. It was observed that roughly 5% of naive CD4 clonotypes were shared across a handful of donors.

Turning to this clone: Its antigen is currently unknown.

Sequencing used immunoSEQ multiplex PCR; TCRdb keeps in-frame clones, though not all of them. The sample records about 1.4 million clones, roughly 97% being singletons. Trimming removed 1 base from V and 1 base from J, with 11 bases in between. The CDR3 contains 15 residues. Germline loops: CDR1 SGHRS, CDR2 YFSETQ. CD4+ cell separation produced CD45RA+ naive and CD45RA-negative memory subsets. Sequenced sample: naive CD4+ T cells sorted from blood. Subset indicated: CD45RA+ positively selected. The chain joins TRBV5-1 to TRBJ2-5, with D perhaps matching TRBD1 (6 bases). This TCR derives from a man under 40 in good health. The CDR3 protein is CASSLRGSPQETQYF. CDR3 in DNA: TGCGCCAGCAGCTTGAGGGGGTCGCCCCAAGAGACCCAGTACTTC.